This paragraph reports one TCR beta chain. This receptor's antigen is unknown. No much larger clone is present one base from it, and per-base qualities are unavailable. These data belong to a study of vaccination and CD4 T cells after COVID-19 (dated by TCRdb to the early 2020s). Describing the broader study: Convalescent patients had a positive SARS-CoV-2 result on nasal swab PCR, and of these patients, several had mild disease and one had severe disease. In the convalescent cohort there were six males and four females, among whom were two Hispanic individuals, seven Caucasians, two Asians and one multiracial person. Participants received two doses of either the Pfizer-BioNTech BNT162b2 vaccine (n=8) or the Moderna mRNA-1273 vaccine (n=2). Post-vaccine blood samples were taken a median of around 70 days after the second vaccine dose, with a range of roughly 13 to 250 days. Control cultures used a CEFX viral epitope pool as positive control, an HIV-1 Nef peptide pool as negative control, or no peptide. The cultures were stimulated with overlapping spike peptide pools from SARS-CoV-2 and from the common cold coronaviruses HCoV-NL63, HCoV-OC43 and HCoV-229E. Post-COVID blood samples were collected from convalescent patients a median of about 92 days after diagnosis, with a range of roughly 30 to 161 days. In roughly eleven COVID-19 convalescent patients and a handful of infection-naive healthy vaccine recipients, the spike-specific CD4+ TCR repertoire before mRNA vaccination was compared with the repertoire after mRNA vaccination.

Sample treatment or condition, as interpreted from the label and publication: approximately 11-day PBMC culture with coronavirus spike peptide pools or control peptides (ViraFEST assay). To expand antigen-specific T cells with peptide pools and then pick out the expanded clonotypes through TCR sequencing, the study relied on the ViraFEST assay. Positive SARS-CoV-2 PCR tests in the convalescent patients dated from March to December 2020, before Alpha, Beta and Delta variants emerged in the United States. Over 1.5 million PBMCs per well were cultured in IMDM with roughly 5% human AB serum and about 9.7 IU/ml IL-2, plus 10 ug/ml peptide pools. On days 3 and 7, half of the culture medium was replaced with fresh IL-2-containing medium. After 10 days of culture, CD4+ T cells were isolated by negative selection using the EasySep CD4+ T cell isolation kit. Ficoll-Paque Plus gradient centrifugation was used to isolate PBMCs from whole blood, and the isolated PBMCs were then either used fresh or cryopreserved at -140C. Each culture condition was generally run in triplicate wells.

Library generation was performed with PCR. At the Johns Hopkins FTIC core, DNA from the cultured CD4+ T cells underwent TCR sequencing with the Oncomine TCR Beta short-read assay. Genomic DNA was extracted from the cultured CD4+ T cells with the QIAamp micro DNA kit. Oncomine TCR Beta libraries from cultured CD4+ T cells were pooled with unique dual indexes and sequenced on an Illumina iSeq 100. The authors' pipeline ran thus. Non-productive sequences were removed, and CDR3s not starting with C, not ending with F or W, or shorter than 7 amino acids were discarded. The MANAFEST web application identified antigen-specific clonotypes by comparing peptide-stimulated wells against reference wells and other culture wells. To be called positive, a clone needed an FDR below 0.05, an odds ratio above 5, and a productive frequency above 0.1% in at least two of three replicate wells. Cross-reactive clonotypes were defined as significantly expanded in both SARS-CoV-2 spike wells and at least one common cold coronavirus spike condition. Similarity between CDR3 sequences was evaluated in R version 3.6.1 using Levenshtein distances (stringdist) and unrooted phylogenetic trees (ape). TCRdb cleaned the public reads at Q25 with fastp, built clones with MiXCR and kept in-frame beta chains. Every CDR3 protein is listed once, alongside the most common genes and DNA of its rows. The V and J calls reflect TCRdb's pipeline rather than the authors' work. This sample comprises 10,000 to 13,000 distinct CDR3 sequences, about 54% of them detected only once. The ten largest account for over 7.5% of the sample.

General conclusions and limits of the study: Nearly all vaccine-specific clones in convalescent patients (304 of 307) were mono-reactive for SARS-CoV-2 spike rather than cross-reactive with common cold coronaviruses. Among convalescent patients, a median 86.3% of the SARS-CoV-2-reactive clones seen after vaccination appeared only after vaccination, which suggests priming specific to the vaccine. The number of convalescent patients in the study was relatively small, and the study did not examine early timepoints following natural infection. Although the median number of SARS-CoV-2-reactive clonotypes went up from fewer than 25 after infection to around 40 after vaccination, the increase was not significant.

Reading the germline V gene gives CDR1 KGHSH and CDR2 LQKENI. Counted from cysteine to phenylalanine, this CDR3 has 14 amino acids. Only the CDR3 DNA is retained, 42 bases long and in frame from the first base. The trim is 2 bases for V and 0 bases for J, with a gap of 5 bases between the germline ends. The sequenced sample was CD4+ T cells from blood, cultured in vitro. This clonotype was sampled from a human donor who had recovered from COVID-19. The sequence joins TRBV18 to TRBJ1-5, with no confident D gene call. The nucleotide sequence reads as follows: TGTGCCAGCTCACCATCCAATAGCAATCAGCCCCAGCATTTT. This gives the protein CASSPSNSNQPQHF. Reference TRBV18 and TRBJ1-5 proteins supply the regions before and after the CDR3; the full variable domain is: NAGVMQNPRHLVRRRGQEARLRCSPMKGHSHVYWYRQLPEEGLKFMVYLQKENIIDESGMPKERFSAEFPKEGPSILRIQQVVRGDSAAYFCASSPSNSNQPQHFGDGTRLSIL.